This is a list of T cell receptor beta chains from one sample in a study of shared clonotypes between healthy human individuals. Repertoires were generated with immunoSEQ multiplex PCR, while TCRdb's copy carries only in-frame clones and drops some. The sample carries around 88,000 clones, roughly three quarters recorded once. What was sequenced was memory CD8+ T cells sorted from blood. These TCRs come from a man under 40 in good health. Each CDR3 is given with its conserved first and last residue.

v_call: TRBV28; cdr3_length: 13; j_call: TRBJ1-1; cdr3_aa: CASSVTLNTEAFF
v_call: TRBV25-1; cdr3_length: 16; j_call: TRBJ2-1; cdr3_aa: CASSNYLDFSNEEQFF
v_call: TRBV5-1; cdr3_length: 12; j_call: TRBJ2-7; cdr3_aa: CASSRDSYEQYF
v_call: TRBV6-5; cdr3_length: 12; j_call: TRBJ2-5; cdr3_aa: CASSDEGQTQYF
v_call: TRBV7-6; cdr3_length: 16; j_call: TRBJ2-2; cdr3_aa: CASSPRTGQATGELFF
v_call: TRBV6-5; cdr3_length: 12; j_call: TRBJ2-7; cdr3_aa: CASRASGYEQYF
v_call: TRBV5-1; cdr3_length: 17; j_call: TRBJ1-2; cdr3_aa: CASSSGTGSYSNYGYTF
v_call: TRBV19; cdr3_length: 14; j_call: TRBJ2-7; cdr3_aa: CASSAGLASYEQYF
v_call: TRBV2; cdr3_length: 15; j_call: TRBJ2-1; cdr3_aa: CASSDRQGARNEQFF
v_call: TRBV6-6; cdr3_length: 16; j_call: TRBJ2-7; cdr3_aa: CASSSTTTTRPYEQYF
v_call: TRBV5-1; cdr3_length: 14; j_call: TRBJ1-5; cdr3_aa: CASSLDTGHQPQHF
v_call: TRBV5-6; cdr3_length: 12; j_call: TRBJ2-2; cdr3_aa: CASSFTLGELFF
v_call: TRBV19; cdr3_length: 15; j_call: TRBJ2-7; cdr3_aa: CASSIGTGFTYEQYF
v_call: TRBV4-2; cdr3_length: 14; j_call: TRBJ2-7; cdr3_aa: CASSPFPSSYEQYF
v_call: TRBV2; cdr3_length: 13; j_call: TRBJ1-1; cdr3_aa: CASSQLDFGEAFF
v_call: TRBV28; cdr3_length: 15; j_call: TRBJ2-2; cdr3_aa: CASSFRDRVTGELFF
v_call: TRBV5-1; cdr3_length: 14; j_call: TRBJ1-5; cdr3_aa: CASRPDSSNQPQHF
v_call: TRBV6-1; cdr3_length: 12; j_call: TRBJ1-4; cdr3_aa: CASSTGVEKLFF
v_call: TRBV7-9; cdr3_length: 16; j_call: TRBJ2-1; cdr3_aa: CASSLALAGTYNEQFF
v_call: TRBV10-3; cdr3_length: 14; j_call: TRBJ1-1; cdr3_aa: CATRGGIMNTEAFF
v_call: TRBV19; cdr3_length: 16; j_call: TRBJ2-1; cdr3_aa: CASSIRPESSYNEQFF
v_call: TRBV7-9; cdr3_length: 16; j_call: TRBJ2-7; cdr3_aa: CASSSTGGPERYEQYF
v_call: TRBV9; cdr3_length: 15; j_call: TRBJ1-1; cdr3_aa: CASSVVAEMNTEAFF
v_call: TRBV2; cdr3_length: 14; j_call: TRBJ2-3; cdr3_aa: CASEGPTSTDTQYF
v_call: TRBV9; cdr3_length: 16; j_call: TRBJ2-1; cdr3_aa: CASSPRGGLRYNEQFF
v_call: TRBV11-2; cdr3_length: 13; j_call: TRBJ2-4; cdr3_aa: CASSLDTANIQYF
v_call: TRBV28; cdr3_length: 12; j_call: TRBJ2-7; cdr3_aa: CATETGNYEQYF
v_call: TRBV11-2; cdr3_length: 15; j_call: TRBJ2-1; cdr3_aa: CASSLGQGSDSEQFF
v_call: TRBV28; cdr3_length: 11; j_call: TRBJ2-7; cdr3_aa: CASSSVYEQYF
v_call: TRBV7-6; cdr3_length: 17; j_call: TRBJ2-2; cdr3_aa: CASSLAHGRVGSGELFF
v_call: TRBV11-2; cdr3_length: 18; j_call: TRBJ2-3; cdr3_aa: CASSLSIGGLGFTDTQYF
v_call: TRBV25-1; cdr3_length: 13; j_call: TRBJ2-2; cdr3_aa: CASSRQAPGELFF
v_call: TRBV4-3; cdr3_length: 16; j_call: TRBJ1-3; cdr3_aa: CASSPYLQDSGNTIYF
v_call: TRBV28; cdr3_length: 12; j_call: TRBJ2-7; cdr3_aa: CASSLNTYEQYF
v_call: TRBV7-2; cdr3_length: 18; j_call: TRBJ1-3; cdr3_aa: CASSLWDPTHHSGNTIYF
v_call: TRBV5-4; cdr3_length: 19; j_call: TRBJ2-3; cdr3_aa: CASSSVGQAGGWTADTQYF
v_call: TRBV11-2; cdr3_length: 15; j_call: TRBJ2-1; cdr3_aa: CASSITSGSYNEQFF
v_call: TRBV19; cdr3_length: 19; j_call: TRBJ2-7; cdr3_aa: CASSIGPLRASGSAYEQYF
v_call: TRBV7-9; cdr3_length: 13; j_call: TRBJ1-5; cdr3_aa: CASSFLADQPQHF
v_call: TRBV7-6; cdr3_length: 13; j_call: TRBJ2-7; cdr3_aa: CASSLAYSYEQYF
v_call: TRBV10-2; cdr3_length: 13; j_call: TRBJ2-5; cdr3_aa: CASTDWNQETQYF
v_call: TRBV11-3; cdr3_length: 16; j_call: TRBJ2-7; cdr3_aa: CASSFEAGTGWWEQYF
v_call: TRBV7-9; cdr3_length: 13; j_call: TRBJ2-1; cdr3_aa: CASSLDSYNEQFF
v_call: TRBV4-1; cdr3_length: 16; j_call: TRBJ2-7; cdr3_aa: CASSQVLAGVSYEQYF
v_call: TRBV6-1; cdr3_length: 15; j_call: TRBJ2-1; cdr3_aa: CASSEGSGGLYEQFF
v_call: TRBV6-4; cdr3_length: 16; j_call: TRBJ2-7; cdr3_aa: CASSPPGTGLVNEQYF
v_call: TRBV7-9; cdr3_length: 14; j_call: TRBJ2-3; cdr3_aa: CASSLGGTGDTQYF
v_call: TRBV7-8; cdr3_length: 16; j_call: TRBJ1-3; cdr3_aa: CASSSRTQPGGNTIYF
v_call: TRBV21-1; cdr3_length: 15; j_call: TRBJ2-2; cdr3_aa: CASSLWTSPTGELFF
v_call: TRBV10-1; cdr3_length: 12; j_call: TRBJ1-5; cdr3_aa: CASSESTQPQHF
v_call: TRBV20-1; cdr3_length: 11; j_call: TRBJ1-4; cdr3_aa: CSARTGEKLFF
v_call: TRBV19; cdr3_length: 15; j_call: TRBJ2-1; cdr3_aa: CASSLWDSTYNEQFF
v_call: TRBV5-1; cdr3_length: 13; j_call: TRBJ2-7; cdr3_aa: CASSGGVRYEQYF
v_call: TRBV7-8; cdr3_length: 14; j_call: TRBJ2-7; cdr3_aa: CASSLIGLATEQYF
v_call: TRBV7-3; cdr3_length: 20; j_call: TRBJ2-7; cdr3_aa: CASSQRTNTSRRKVYHEQYF
v_call: TRBV19; cdr3_length: 16; j_call: TRBJ2-3; cdr3_aa: CASSLWDRGRADTQYF
v_call: TRBV27; cdr3_length: 14; j_call: TRBJ2-6; cdr3_aa: CASSLSPGANVLTF
v_call: TRBV5-6; cdr3_length: 14; j_call: TRBJ2-7; cdr3_aa: CASSLYGMSYEQYF
v_call: TRBV19; cdr3_length: 16; j_call: TRBJ2-3; cdr3_aa: CASSIGTGGITDTQYF
v_call: TRBV29-1; cdr3_length: 11; j_call: TRBJ2-7; cdr3_aa: CSVGTGYEQYF